Listed below are T cell receptor beta chains from one sample, sequenced in a study of T cells in Graves' hyperthyroidism and ophthalmopathy. TCRdb itself ran the multiplex PCR reads through MiXCR, one entry per CDR3 protein. The sample holds roughly 530,000 distinct CDR3 sequences, 15% to 20% seen once. Specimen: blood. The receptors were gathered from a woman aged 18-29 years with Graves' ophthalmopathy. The CDR3 runs from the conserved cysteine through the conserved F or W. A D gene is named only where the DNA matches it firmly.

TRBD1 | TRBV30 | CAWTTGTVDTEAFF
NA | TRBV29-1 | CSVARELGAYEQYF
TRBD2 | TRBV20-1 | CSARDLVAGATNEQFF
TRBD1 | TRBV28 | CASRYQGAGNQPQHF
NA | TRBV6-1 | CASSEVRGFSGNQPQHF
NA | TRBV19 | CASSEGMNVNSPLHF
NA | TRBV18 | CASSPGSDNEQFF
TRBD1 | TRBV27 | CASSLSWGQALDYGYTF
NA | TRBV19 | CASSIAEPSDGYTF
NA | TRBV5-5 | CASSHFGTPPYEQYF
NA | TRBV5-5 | CASSLASKETQYF
NA | TRBV6-1 | CASSEPLAPYTEAFF
NA | TRBV3-1 | CASSQAGWDGYTF
NA | TRBV29-1 | CSVAGAGNFSGANVLTF
TRBD2 | TRBV5-1 | CASSLASGGLDEQFF
TRBD2 | TRBV15 | CATSTPIAGEDTQYF
NA | TRBV15 | CATSSPRQETNEKLFF
TRBD2 | TRBV7-8 | CASSQRLAGAKGYEQYF
NA | TRBV19 | CASSIDLGKNTEAFF
NA | TRBV7-6 | CASSSPGGFGTDTQYF
TRBD1 | TRBV20-1 | CSASGGGQRAGGYTF
NA | TRBV3-1 | CASSQRWRVTYEQYF
TRBD2 | TRBV20-1 | CSATTTRDYSYNEQFF
NA | TRBV18 | CASSPQTGINEKLFF
TRBD1 | TRBV6-1 | CASSYSDRGHGYTF
NA | TRBV28 | CASGLGIYEQYF
TRBD2 | TRBV6-1 | CASSPWHGSGGAETQYF